These 11 T cell receptor beta chains were sequenced from one sample in a study of cytomegalovirus exposure and HLA in healthy donors. The study ran its PCR with 60 Vbeta and 13 Jbeta primers. TCRdb's table, derived via immunoSEQ multiplex PCR, lists solely in-frame clones and lacks some. Among fewer than 250,000 clones listed, under 85% were seen once. Sample: PBMCs. These receptor sequences come from a woman aged 18-30 years in good health and CMV-seronegative.

The V and J genes are TRBV4-3 and TRBJ2-1; D possibly corresponds to TRBD2 (5 bases). Germline lookup yields CDR1 LGHNA and CDR2 YSLEER. V dropped 1 base and J dropped 9 bases, with 19 bases sitting between them. CDR3 length: 16 residues. CDR3 DNA sequence: TGCGCCAGCAGCCAAGGTAGTAGCGTAGTCCTCGGTGAGCAGTTCTTC. This sequence encodes CASSQGSSVVLGEQFF.

The genes are TRBV7-8 and TRBJ2-7; 11 bases are shared with TRBD1. The ends lost 5 bases at V and 1 base at J; junction bases unmatched: 10. This CDR3 comprises 17 residues. The V gene's germline CDR1 is SGHVS and CDR2 FQNEAQ. The CDR3 region is CASSNPGQGDWSYEQYF. The CDR3 DNA is TGTGCCAGCAGCAATCCGGGACAGGGGGACTGGTCCTACGAGCAGTACTTC.

In its sample, this clone was seen a few times. The rearrangement uses TRBV6-4 and TRBJ2-3; no definite D call. From germline, CDR1 is MRHNA and CDR2 SNTAGT. The CDR3 covers 15 residues. The V end lost 0 bases, the J end lost 1 base, and 8 bases lay between the germline ends. As DNA, the CDR3 is TGTGCCAGCAGTGACTCGAACGGAGGCACAGATACGCAGTATTTT. Protein sequence: CASSDSNGGTDTQYF.

This clone was detected only a few times. The V call is TRBV30, the J call TRBJ2-7, with 9 nucleotides matching TRBD2. Germline V lookup: CDR1 GTSNPN, CDR2 SVGIG (reference sequence). The V segment lost 3 bases and the J segment 6 bases; nucleotides outside the gene matches: 6. The CDR3 runs 13 residues. CDR3 sequence (DNA): TGTGCCTGGAGAATAAGCGGGGGGTCCGAGCAGTACTTC. It specifies CAWRISGGSEQYF. Looking up the rest from reference TRBV30 and TRBJ2-7 gives the full variable domain: SQTIHQWPATLVQPVGSPLSLECTVEGTSNPNLYWYRQAAGRGLQLLFYSVGIGQISSEVPQNLSASRPQDRQFILSSKKLLLSDSGFYLCAWRISGGSEQYFGPGTRLTVT.

This rearrangement joins TRBV18 to TRBJ1-1; D might be TRBD1 (5 bases). This CDR3 is built from 14 residues. V was pared by 3 bases and J by 0 bases, with 8 bases between. CDR1 KGHSH and CDR2 LQKENI come from the germline V gene. As DNA, the CDR3 is TGTGCCAGCTCACCTAGACAGTTGAACACTGAAGCTTTCTTT. As protein: CASSPRQLNTEAFF.

V gene TRBV19 combines with J gene TRBJ2-7, with a tentative D call TRBD1 (5 bases). Germline CDR1 LNHDA, CDR2 SQIVND (reference sequence). Trimming shortened V by 3 bases and J by 0 bases, and 6 bases separated the two germline ends. CDR3 length: 13 amino acids. This chain's CDR3 is CASSIGASYEQYF. In nucleotides, the CDR3 is TGTGCCAGTAGTATTGGGGCCTCCTACGAGCAGTACTTC.

The V and J genes are TRBV7-9 and TRBJ2-5; TRBD2 aligns across 9 bases. Per germline, CDR1 SEHNR and CDR2 FQNEAQ (reference sequence). J lost 2 bases, V lost 0 bases, and 4 bases had no gene match. The CDR3 covers 16 residues. As DNA, the CDR3 is TGTGCCAGCAGCTTAGCGCAGCTAGCGGGGCAAGAGACCCAGTACTTC. It encodes CASSLAQLAGQETQYF.

The rearrangement uses TRBV25-1 and TRBJ2-1; 10 bases fit TRBD1. Trimming cost V 3 bases and J 6 bases; bases outside gene matches: 5. CDR3 length: 15 amino acids. CDR1 MGHDK and CDR2 SYGVNS come from the germline V gene. In nucleotides, the CDR3 is TGTGCCAGCAGTGACGGGACAGGGGCGGTCAATGAGCAGTTCTTC. This encodes CASSDGTGAVNEQFF. The entire variable domain, with the rest obtained from reference TRBV25-1 and TRBJ2-1, is as follows: EADIYQTPRYLVIGTGKKITLECSQTMGHDKMYWYQQDPGMELHLIHYSYGVNSTEKGDLSSESTVSRIRTEHFPLTLESARPSHTSQYLCASSDGTGAVNEQFFGPGTRLTVL.

This chain uses TRBV4-2 with TRBJ2-1; the match to TRBD2 covers 9 bases. Germline values: CDR1 LGHNA, CDR2 YNFKEQ. The CDR3 extends over 17 amino acids. The trim removed 0 bases at V and 7 bases at J, leaving 10 bases unmatched. Here the CDR3 reads CASSQDLRLAGLNEQFF. The CDR3 DNA follows: TGTGCCAGCAGCCAAGATCTGAGGCTAGCGGGACTTAATGAGCAGTTCTTC.

The rearrangement links TRBV28 to TRBJ2-3, with D uncertain. Deletions cut 3 bases from V and 3 bases from J, with 16 bases between. The germline CDR1 and CDR2 sequences are MDHEN and SYDVKM. The CDR3 has 16 amino acids. This CDR3 reads CASSFTRRGRTDTQYF. The CDR3, as DNA: TGTGCCAGCAGTTTCACACGACGAGGTAGGACAGATACGCAGTATTTT. Supplemented by reference TRBV28 and TRBJ2-3, the full variable domain reads DVKVTQSSRYLVKRTGEKVFLECVQDMDHENMFWYRQDPGLGLRLIYFSYDVKMKEKGDIPEGYSVSREKKERFSLILESASTNQTSMYLCASSFTRRGRTDTQYFGPGTRLTVL.

The chain employs TRBV10-1 and TRBJ2-7; tentatively, D is TRBD1 (6 bases). The CDR3 length is 14 residues. Germline V gene data show CDR1 as WNHNN and CDR2 as SYGVQD (reference sequence). V was trimmed by 3 bases and J by 2 bases, leaving 11 bases between them. The CDR3 sequence: CASSDSRGAYEQYF. The CDR3 DNA sequence: TGCGCCAGCAGTGACTCCAGGGGTGCCTACGAGCAGTACTTC.